The clone carrying this TCR beta chain was observed a single time. What it recognizes is unknown. This record comes from a study of cytomegalovirus exposure and HLA in healthy donors. Overall study results and limits: Trimming of TCR beta V- and J-genes showed a link, identified in a later analysis, to a missense DCLRE1C variant. According to reports, the classifier identified cytomegalovirus status with high specificity and sensitivity. Indistinguishable V segments, including TRBV6-2 and TRBV6-3, were excluded. Cytomegalovirus-associated TCR beta chains were listed, numbering 150 to 200.

A multiplex PCR was run with 60 Vbeta primers and 13 Jbeta primers. Some clones are missing from TCRdb's copy, which holds only in-frame ones; the method was immunoSEQ multiplex PCR. The sample holds 150,000 or so clones; more than 70% are singletons and the top ten take about 0.4%. Trimming removed 2 bases from V and 2 bases from J; junction bases left unmatched: 6. The germline CDR1 and CDR2 sequences are LNHNV and YYDKDF (reference sequence). The CDR3 is 15 amino acids. The TCR sequence derives from a boy aged 2 to 9 in good health and CMV-seronegative. The source material was PBMCs. This chain uses TRBV15 with TRBJ2-7; 7 bases align to TRBD2. DNA of the CDR3: TGTGCCACCAGCAGACTAGCGGAAGGCACCTACGAGCAGTACTTC. As protein: CATSRLAEGTYEQYF. Combining the CDR3 with reference TRBV15 and TRBJ2-7 gives the whole variable domain DAMVIQNPRYQVTQFGKPVTLSCSQTLNHNVMYWYQQKSSQAPKLLFHYYDKDFNNEADTPDNFQSRRPNTSFCFLDIRSPGLGDTAMYLCATSRLAEGTYEQYFGPGTRLTVT.